These 32 T cell receptor beta chains originate from one sample sequenced in a study of CD8 T cells in ankylosing spondylitis. TCRdb reanalysed the 5' RACE reads using MiXCR and keeps one entry per CDR3 protein. This table holds 250,000 to 350,000 distinct CDR3 sequences, 15% to 25% found once. Sequencing was carried out using blood, either unsorted or a sorted T cell fraction (not recorded which). The receptors here all came from a male donor with ankylosing spondylitis or in good health (not recorded which).

The chain uses TRBV2 and TRBJ2-7; D perhaps matches TRBD2 (5 bases). V gave up 3 bases and J gave up 3 bases, with 6 bases separating them. The germline CDR1 and CDR2 sequences are SNHLY and FYNNEI. This CDR3 comprises 12 residues. This chain's CDR3 is CASSDRGYEQYV. CDR3 bases: TGTGCCAGCAGTGACCGGGGCTACGAGCAGTACGTC.

In nucleotides, the CDR3 is TGTGCCAGCAGTCCGTTGGGGGTAACTAATGAAAAACTGTTTTTT. Protein sequence: CASSPLGVTNEKLFF. The rearrangement uses TRBV12-3 or TRBV12-4 and TRBJ1-4, with D maybe TRBD1 (5 bases). The CDR3 extends over 15 amino acids. With 5 bases removed from V and 1 base from J, the gap between germline ends came to 11 bases.

This clonotype was recorded a few times. The chain combines TRBV20-1 with TRBJ2-7; D may be TRBD1 (6 bases). CDR1 and CDR2 (germline): DFQATT, SNEGSKA (reference sequence). CDR3 size: 14 residues. The V and J ends lost 0 bases and 0 bases respectively, with 9 bases between them. The CDR3 loop is CSAREQGSSYEQYV. The CDR3 DNA follows: TGCAGTGCTAGAGAACAGGGAAGCTCCTACGAGCAGTACGTC.

This clonotype was seen a handful of times. The chain links TRBV18 to TRBJ2-7; 8 nucleotides line up with TRBD1. V lost 6 bases to trimming and J lost 7 bases; unmatched junction nucleotides: 5. Germline V CDR1 and CDR2: KGHSH, LQKENI. This CDR3 comprises 12 residues. In DNA form, the CDR3 reads TGTGCCAGCTCTCGGACAGGGAGGGAGCAGTACGTC. Its protein product is CASSRTGREQYV.

The CDR3 DNA is TGTGCCAGCAGCCCGATGGACGGGGAGCTGTTTTTT. Translated, it gives CASSPMDGELFF. The gene calls are TRBV5-6 and TRBJ2-2; D unclear. The ends were cut back, 4 bases at V and 7 bases at J, with 8 bases in the middle. CDR1 and CDR2 from the germline V gene are SGHDT and YYEEEE. The CDR3 extends over 12 amino acids.

The table lists this clonotype with a few counts. The J gene is TRBJ2-3, the V gene TRBV9; D is ambiguous. The germline V and J ends were trimmed by 3 bases and 2 bases, with 10 bases remaining between them. Per germline, CDR1 SGDLS and CDR2 YYNGEE. The CDR3 is 14 amino acids. CDR3 DNA sequence: TGTGCCAGCAGCGAGGAGCTCTTCACAGATACGCAGTATTTT. Its translation is CASSEELFTDTQYF.

This clonotype was seen repeatedly, ten times or more. The chain links TRBV9 to TRBJ2-1; 9 bases are shared with TRBD2. The germline CDR1 and CDR2 sequences are SGDLS and YYNGEE. Trimming cost V 4 bases and J 0 bases; bases outside gene matches: 2. This CDR3 is 15 amino acids long. The CDR3 region has the DNA TGTGCCAGCAGCCTTAGCGGGGGCTCCTACAATGAGCAGTTCTTC. Translating it yields CASSLSGGSYNEQFF. The whole variable domain, remainder taken from reference TRBV9 and TRBJ2-1, is DSGVTQTPKHLITATGQRVTLRCSPRSGDLSVYWYQQSLDQGLQFLIQYYNGEERAKGNILERFSAQQFPDLHSELNLSSLELGDSALYFCASSLSGGSYNEQFFGPGTRLTVL.

The V call is TRBV24-1, the J call TRBJ1-2; D gene uncertain. Germline-derived CDR1 and CDR2 are KGHDR and SFDVKD. The V gene lost 7 bases and the J gene lost 2 bases, with 4 bases spanning the gap. The CDR3 spans 11 residues. The CDR3 is CATRINYGYTF. The CDR3 nucleotides read TGTGCCACCAGAATAAACTATGGCTACACCTTC.

Only a few counts were recorded for this clonotype. The chain combines TRBV20-1 with TRBJ2-3; 13 bases are a match to TRBD2. The germline gives CDR1 DFQATT, CDR2 SNEGSKA (reference sequence). The CDR3 covers 16 residues. V lost 2 bases, J lost 6 bases, and 8 bases stayed unmatched. The CDR3 DNA sequence: TGCAGTGCTAGACCACCCGGACTAGCGGGGGTTGATACGCAGTATTTT. Translation gives CSARPPGLAGVDTQYF.

This clonotype was seen more than once but under ten times. The chain joins TRBV5-1 to TRBJ1-6, with 9 positions matching TRBD1. Trimming took 6 bases from V and 8 from J; bases not matched to a gene: 6. The CDR3 runs to 14 residues. Per germline, CDR1 SGHRS and CDR2 YFSETQ. CDR3 sequence reads: CASTVDRGDSPLHF. CDR3 DNA: TGCGCCAGCACCGTGGACAGGGGTGATTCACCCCTCCACTTT.

The table lists this clonotype with many counts. The gene calls are TRBV12-3 or TRBV12-4 and TRBJ1-4; 9 bases agree with TRBD1. CDR3 size: 15 residues. V dropped 3 bases and J dropped 4; count of bases not matched to a gene: 3. CDR3 nucleotide sequence: TGTGCCAGCAGTTTGGGACAGGGAAGTAATGAAAAACTGTTTTTT. Protein: CASSLGQGSNEKLFF.

This clonotype was observed a handful of times. The chain has TRBV5-1 and TRBJ2-1; 7 positions match TRBD1. Germline V CDR1 and CDR2: SGHRS, YFSETQ. The CDR3 contains 14 residues. J lost 6 bases, V lost 1 base, and 4 bases had no gene match. The CDR3 DNA follows: TGCGCCAGCAGCTTGCAGGACAGGTCCAATGAGCAGTTCTTC. It yields the protein CASSLQDRSNEQFF.

The chain combines TRBV3-1 with TRBJ2-5; D perhaps matches TRBD2 (6 bases). The CDR3 consists of 15 residues. Looked up from germline, CDR1 is LGHDT and CDR2 is YNNKEL (reference sequence). Trimming left V 7 bases short and J 2 bases short, with 17 bases between. The CDR3 sequence: CASTPPGLSQETQYF. The CDR3 coding sequence is TGTGCCAGCACCCCCCCGGGACTTTCACAAGAGACCCAGTACTTC.

A few counts support this clonotype. The chain joins TRBV12-3 or TRBV12-4 to TRBJ2-2; tentative D call: TRBD1 (5 bases). With 7 bases removed from V and 6 bases from J, the gap between germline ends came to 9 bases. The CDR3 has 12 amino acids. CDR3 region: CASTPGSGELFF. The CDR3 DNA is TGTGCCAGCACCCCAGGGTCCGGGGAGCTGTTTTTT.

This clonotype has a count of ten or more. This chain connects TRBV20-1 to TRBJ2-1; TRBD2 might be the D (6 bases). CDR3 length equals 12 residues. Per the germline V gene, CDR1 is DFQATT and CDR2 is SNEGSKA (reference sequence). V dropped 1 base and J dropped 8 bases, with 9 bases sitting between them. CDR3 in DNA: TGCAGTGCTAGAGTTAGCGGCGATGAGCAGTTCTTC. This translates into CSARVSGDEQFF.

In its sample, this clonotype was seen many times. The CDR3 protein is CASSDRNQPQHF. The CDR3 coding sequence is TGTGCCAGCAGCGATCGAAATCAGCCCCAGCATTTT. The chain has TRBV12-3 or TRBV12-4 and TRBJ1-5; D ambiguous. V shed 6 bases and J shed 4 bases, with 7 bases lying between them. The CDR3 sequence is 12 residues long.

This clonotype was observed a few times. The chain is built from TRBV5-1 and TRBJ2-1; 16 bases match TRBD2. Germline V gives CDR1 SGHRS, CDR2 YFSETQ. V gave up 4 bases and J gave up 2 bases; unmatched junction bases: 9. There are 19 residues in the CDR3. CDR3 in DNA: TGCGCCAGCAGCGCCCCTCCGGGACTAGCGGGGGGGCCCTACAATGAGCAGTTCTTC. It is translated as CASSAPPGLAGGPYNEQFF. Full variable domain (missing parts from reference TRBV5-1 and TRBJ2-1): KAGVTQTPRYLIKTRGQQVTLSCSPISGHRSVSWYQQTPGQGLQFLFEYFSETQRNKGNFPGRFSGRQFSNSRSEMNVSTLELGDSALYLCASSAPPGLAGGPYNEQFFGPGTRLTVL.

This clonotype was seen a few times. The V gene is TRBV12-3 or TRBV12-4, the J gene TRBJ1-2; no definite D call. The CDR3 length is 11 residues. Deletions cut 5 bases from V and 8 bases from J, with 9 bases between. The CDR3 loop reads CASSTGGGYTF. The CDR3 nucleotides are TGTGCCAGCAGTACGGGAGGGGGCTACACCTTC.

This clonotype was observed a handful of times. This CDR3 reads CASGGAVTDTQYF. The CDR3 DNA sequence: TGCGCCAGCGGGGGGGCCGTCACAGATACGCAGTATTTT. This chain joins TRBV5-1 and TRBJ2-3; D is possibly TRBD2 (7 bases). V was cut by 7 bases and J by 2 bases, with 11 bases left in between. The CDR3 totals 13 residues. CDR1 SGHRS and CDR2 YFSETQ come from the germline V gene.

This clonotype was observed at least ten times. J is TRBJ2-2 and V is TRBV12-3 or TRBV12-4; 8 nucleotides match TRBD1. This CDR3 has 15 residues. V lost 6 bases and J lost 5; bases outside the gene matches: 8. The CDR3 coding sequence is TGTGCCAGCAGCCCGCAGGGGGCCCGGACCGGGGAGCTGTTTTTT. Translation gives CASSPQGARTGELFF.

This clonotype was seen more than once but under ten times. The chain links TRBV12-3 or TRBV12-4 to TRBJ1-1, with D perhaps matching TRBD1 (6 bases). This CDR3 has 15 amino acids. Deletions cut 4 bases from V and 10 bases from J, with 22 bases between. CDR3 DNA sequence: TGTGCCAGCAGTTCCCGGGACATTTACCTGAAGAGAGCTTTCTTT. This codes for CASSSRDIYLKRAFF.

This clonotype came up many times. CDR3 sequence reads: CSARVILEQFF. CDR3 nucleotide sequence: TGCAGTGCTAGAGTGATCCTTGAGCAGTTCTTC. The chain combines TRBV20-1 with TRBJ2-1; D is unresolved. Looked up from germline, CDR1 is DFQATT and CDR2 is SNEGSKA (reference sequence). The V end was cut by 1 base, the J end by 9 bases, with 7 bases between. This CDR3 is built from 11 residues.

This clonotype was seen only a few times. The V gene is TRBV6-1, the J gene TRBJ2-5; 10 bases are shared with TRBD1. CDR1 is MNHNS and CDR2 is SASEGT in the germline V gene. The CDR3 sequence is 14 residues long. The V segment lost 8 bases and the J segment 4 bases; nucleotides outside the gene matches: 7. CDR3 nucleotides: TGTGCCAGCGGGGACAGGGGATCGGGAGAGACCCAGTACTTC. This sequence encodes CASGDRGSGETQYF.

This clonotype was seen a handful of times. A junction boundary mismatches the germline segment, possibly from a read error. The genes are TRBV24-1 and TRBJ2-5; D is unresolved. In germline, CDR1 is KGHDR, CDR2 SFDVKD. The CDR3 length is 14 residues. CDR3 in DNA: TGTGCCACCAGTGATCCGGCGAAGCAAGAGGCCCAGTACTTC. It is translated as CATSDPAKQEAQYF.

J is TRBJ1-1 and V is TRBV18, with a weak D call TRBD1 (5 bases). The CDR3 has 12 residues. Germline V lookup: CDR1 KGHSH, CDR2 LQKENI. The V end was cut by 5 bases, the J end by 7 bases, with 11 bases between. The CDR3: CASSSDIGEAFF. The DNA of the CDR3 is TGTGCCAGCTCATCGGACATCGGTGAAGCTTTCTTT.

This clonotype showed up just once. This chain links TRBV7-2 with TRBJ1-2, with 7 bases that match TRBD1. Germline values: CDR1 SGHTA, CDR2 FQGNSA. The CDR3 has 13 amino acids. V was pared by 6 bases and J by 7 bases, with 8 bases of the junction left unmatched. CDR3 in DNA: TGTGCCAGCAGTACCGGACAGGATCCTGGCTACACCTTC. Amino acid sequence: CASSTGQDPGYTF.

The CDR3: CASSPTGSHYEQYV. CDR3 DNA sequence: TGTGCCAGCAGCCCGACGGGATCGCACTACGAGCAGTACGTC. The gene calls are TRBV7-9 and TRBJ2-7, with D possibly TRBD2 on 5 matching bases. With 5 bases removed from V and 3 bases from J, the gap between germline ends came to 14 bases. This CDR3 comprises 14 residues. Per germline, CDR1 SEHNR and CDR2 FQNEAQ (reference sequence).

CDR3 sequence: CATNSGTSGTSDEQFF. For the CDR3, the DNA is TGTGCCACCAACTCGGGGACTAGCGGAACTTCGGATGAGCAGTTCTTC. The V gene is TRBV15, the J gene TRBJ2-1; 11 bases match TRBD2. The CDR3 runs 16 residues. The germline gives CDR1 LNHNV, CDR2 YYDKDF (reference sequence). V dropped 7 bases and J dropped 8; count of bases not matched to a gene: 13.

V usage is TRBV20-1 and J usage is TRBJ1-1; D is unclear. Germline CDR1 DFQATT, CDR2 SNEGSKA (reference sequence). V lost 0 bases and J 3 bases, leaving 5 bases between the germline ends. The CDR3 has 12 amino acids. In DNA form, the CDR3 reads TGCAGTGCTAGAGATCTGTACACTGAAGCTTTCTTT. Its translation is CSARDLYTEAFF.

The table lists this clonotype with many counts. The gene calls are TRBV5-6 and TRBJ1-1; no firm D call. Per the germline V gene, CDR1 is SGHDT and CDR2 is YYEEEE. The germline V and J ends were trimmed by 6 bases and 1 base, with 10 bases remaining between them. The CDR3 loop spans 13 amino acids. The CDR3 sequence: CASTPTGNTEAFF. As DNA, the CDR3 is TGTGCCAGCACCCCGACTGGGAACACTGAAGCTTTCTTT. Supplemented by reference TRBV5-6 and TRBJ1-1, the full variable domain reads DAGVTQSPTHLIKTRGQQVTLRCSPKSGHDTVSWYQQALGQGPQFIFQYYEEEERQRGNFPDRFSGHQFPNYSSELNVNALLLGDSALYLCASTPTGNTEAFFGQGTRLTVV.

The chain employs TRBV6-5 and TRBJ2-7, with D hard to call. The CDR3 contains 16 residues. V was clipped by 0 bases and J by 0 bases, with 12 bases between them. Germline loops: CDR1 MNHEY, CDR2 SVGAGI. CDR3 in DNA: TGTGCCAGCAGTTACTCGAATACGGGTAGCTCCTACGAGCAGTACGTC. It encodes CASSYSNTGSSYEQYV.

This clonotype occurred many times. The chain combines TRBV12-3 or TRBV12-4 with TRBJ1-4; TRBD1 aligns across 7 bases. V was clipped by 6 bases and J by 3 bases; unmatched bases: 7. This CDR3 is built from 15 residues. CDR3: CASRPTGSANEKLFF. The CDR3, as DNA: TGTGCCAGCAGACCGACAGGGTCGGCTAATGAAAAACTGTTTTTT.